This T cell receptor (beta chain) was profiled in a study of T-cell memory formation after mild COVID-19. General study results and limits: Some SARS-CoV-2-responding clones were already detected in memory before infection. CD4+ clones that contracted lay mainly in CM and EM; CD8+ ones lay in EMRA.

Regarding this clonotype: No antigen is known for it.

Unmatched junction bases numbered 3, after V lost 3 bases and J lost 1 base. Germline lookup yields CDR1 SGDLS and CDR2 YYNGEE. The CDR3 totals 14 residues. Sample barcodes and UMIs were carried by the TCR alpha and TCR beta cDNA libraries that 5'RACE generated with constant-segment primers. In TCRdb, the 5' RACE reads were re-called with MiXCR into one record per CDR3 protein. Among hundreds of thousands of distinct CDR3 sequences listed, 15% to 20% were seen once. The material sequenced was PBMCs or a T cell subset sorted from them (not recorded which). The clonotype was recovered from an adult woman who had mild COVID-19 (a few samples of this study predate the infection). Cell type and time point are not known. The rearrangement uses TRBV9 and TRBJ2-5; 7 bases match TRBD2. CDR3 region: CASSGSGAQETQYF. DNA for the CDR3: TGTGCCAGCAGCGGAAGCGGGGCCCAAGAGACCCAGTACTTC.